Shown below are 10 T cell receptor beta chains from a single sample sequenced in a study of T-cell memory formation after mild COVID-19. MiXCR, applied by TCRdb to the 5' RACE reads, yields one record per CDR3 protein. Counted here are about 110,000 distinct CDR3 sequences, over 15% occurring once; the ten biggest clones make up roughly 6%. Material: PBMCs or a T cell subset sorted from them (not recorded which). These receptors were obtained from a man younger than 35 who had mild COVID-19 (a few samples of this study predate the infection). Cell type and time point are not known.

This clonotype was recorded a few times. The chain employs TRBV6-6 and TRBJ1-2; possibly TRBD1 for D (6 bases). In germline, CDR1 is MNHNY, CDR2 SVGAGI (reference sequence). This CDR3 has 16 residues. V lost 7 bases to trimming and J lost 5 bases, with 23 bases between them. The CDR3 DNA is TGTGCCAGCAACCTCCGGACAGAGAGAACGTCTTATGGCTACACCTTC. It is translated as CASNLRTERTSYGYTF.

This clonotype came up many times. This chain connects TRBV19 to TRBJ2-1; D may correspond to TRBD1 or TRBD2 (5 bases each). This CDR3 has 17 amino acids. Germline lookup yields CDR1 LNHDA and CDR2 SQIVND (reference sequence). The V and J ends lost 2 bases and 0 bases respectively, with 14 bases between them. CDR3: CASSIRAWGSSYNEQFF. CDR3 nucleotide sequence: TGTGCCAGTAGTATACGAGCTTGGGGGAGCTCCTACAATGAGCAGTTCTTC.

The V gene is TRBV24-1, the J gene TRBJ2-3, with TRBD2 matching over 10 bases. The ends lost 4 bases at V and 4 bases at J; junction bases unmatched: 7. The CDR3 covers 16 residues. CDR1 is KGHDR and CDR2 is SFDVKD in the germline V gene. CDR3 residues: CATSDYSGGAPDTQYF. The CDR3 nucleotides are TGTGCCACCAGTGACTACAGCGGGGGGGCGCCAGATACGCAGTATTTT.

This chain joins TRBV12-3 or TRBV12-4 and TRBJ1-6; 8 bases align to TRBD1. J gave up 6 bases and V 6 bases, and 7 bases lay outside the gene matches. The CDR3 extends over 15 amino acids. The CDR3 here is CASRLRQGSNSPLHF. CDR3 sequence (DNA): TGTGCCAGCAGGCTGCGACAGGGGAGTAATTCACCCCTCCACTTT.

Many counts were recorded for this clonotype. This chain links TRBV5-5 with TRBJ2-5; TRBD2 matches 11 bases. The CDR3 spans 15 residues. V lost 4 bases and J lost 4; bases outside the gene matches: 6. The germline CDR1 and CDR2 sequences are SGHKS and YYEKEE (reference sequence). In nucleotides, the CDR3 is TGTGCCAGCAGCCAGGGACTAGCGGTAGGAGAGACCCAGTACTTC. Protein: CASSQGLAVGETQYF.

This clonotype was counted a few times. This chain connects TRBV15 to TRBJ2-3; D is perhaps TRBD1 (6 bases). The CDR3 loop spans 15 amino acids. Germline V gene sequence: CDR1 LNHNV, CDR2 YYDKDF (reference sequence). Trimming cost V 0 bases and J 7 bases, with 14 bases left between them. The CDR3 loop reads CATSREQTGSNTQYF. CDR3 sequence (DNA): TGTGCCACCAGCAGAGAACAAACAGGGTCTAATACGCAGTATTTT.

This chain connects TRBV11-1 to TRBJ2-7; D unresolved. CDR1 and CDR2 from the germline V gene are SGHAT and FQDESV (reference sequence). The CDR3 runs to 15 residues. With 0 bases removed from V and 0 bases from J, the gap between germline ends came to 9 bases. DNA for the CDR3: TGTGCCAGCAGCTTAGCCAGGCTAAGCTCCTACGAGCAGTACTTC. Amino acid sequence: CASSLARLSSYEQYF.

The rearrangement uses TRBV7-9 and TRBJ1-6; 10 nucleotides match TRBD1. This CDR3 spans 14 amino acids. Trimming cost V 1 base and J 9 bases; bases outside gene matches: 0. The germline V gene has CDR1 SEHNR and CDR2 FQNEAQ (reference sequence). The CDR3 loop is CASSLGTGGSPLHF. CDR3 bases: TGTGCCAGCAGCTTAGGGACAGGGGGTTCACCCCTCCACTTT.

The chain carries TRBV7-8 and TRBJ1-6; no clear D. This CDR3 has 16 residues. Germline V gene data show CDR1 as SGHVS and CDR2 as FQNEAQ. Trimming pared 3 bases from V and 7 bases from J, leaving 16 bases between. The CDR3 DNA reads as TGTGCCAGCAGCTTTTGGGCCGGGGTTGCGAATTCACCCCTCCACTTT. It translates to CASSFWAGVANSPLHF.

This clonotype has just a few counts. The chain couples TRBV9 to TRBJ2-5; D is possibly TRBD2 (6 bases). V dropped 7 bases and J dropped 2 bases, with 18 bases sitting between them. This CDR3 has 15 residues. Germline CDR1 reads SGDLS; CDR2 reads YYNGEE. The CDR3 DNA reads TGTGCCAGCTCCCGCGGGCGGGGTTCTCAAGAGACCCAGTACTTC. Translation: CASSRGRGSQETQYF.